The entry below describes one T cell receptor (beta chain). Its antigen remains unknown. Alongside a J-beta primer mix, a sample-barcoded 5' primer served in a second PCR lasting roughly 7 to 11 cycles. Each of the cDNA molecules was tagged by a template-switch adaptor with 12 random nucleotides. TCRdb redid the calling of the 5' RACE reads with MiXCR, one entry per CDR3 protein. The table shows over 700,000 distinct CDR3 sequences, with 40% to 65% occurring only once. V was shortened by 2 bases and J by 3 bases, with 11 bases between the two germline ends. CDR1 is SGHVS and CDR2 is FNYEAQ in the germline V gene. This CDR3 spans 14 amino acids. The entry originates in a study of blood T cells in healthy people across ages. The overall study: Through template switching, about one barcoded beta molecule was captured per two T cells, as measured in model experiments.

Study observations and caveats: Diversity estimated from one million T cells was considered an underestimate.

The receptor was derived from a man older than 75 in good health. V gene TRBV7-6 combines with J gene TRBJ2-7; TRBD1 might be the D (6 bases). Sequencing was performed on blood. The CDR3 here is CASSLRDIGYEQYF. For the CDR3, the DNA is TGTGCCAGCAGCTTACGGGACATCGGCTACGAGCAGTACTTC.